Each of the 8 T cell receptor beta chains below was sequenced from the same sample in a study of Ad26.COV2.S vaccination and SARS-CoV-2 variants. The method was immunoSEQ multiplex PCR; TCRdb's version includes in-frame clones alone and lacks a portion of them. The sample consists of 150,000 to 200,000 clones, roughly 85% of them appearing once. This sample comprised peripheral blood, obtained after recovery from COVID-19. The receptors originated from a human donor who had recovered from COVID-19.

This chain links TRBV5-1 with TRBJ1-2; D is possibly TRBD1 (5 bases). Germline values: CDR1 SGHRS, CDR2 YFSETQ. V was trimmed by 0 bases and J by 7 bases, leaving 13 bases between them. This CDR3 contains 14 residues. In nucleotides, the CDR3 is TGCGCCAGCAGCTTGGATAGGGACTTGAGTGGCTACACCTTC. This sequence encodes CASSLDRDLSGYTF. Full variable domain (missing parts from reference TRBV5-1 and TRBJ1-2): KAGVTQTPRYLIKTRGQQVTLSCSPISGHRSVSWYQQTPGQGLQFLFEYFSETQRNKGNFPGRFSGRQFSNSRSEMNVSTLELGDSALYLCASSLDRDLSGYTFGSGTRLTVV.

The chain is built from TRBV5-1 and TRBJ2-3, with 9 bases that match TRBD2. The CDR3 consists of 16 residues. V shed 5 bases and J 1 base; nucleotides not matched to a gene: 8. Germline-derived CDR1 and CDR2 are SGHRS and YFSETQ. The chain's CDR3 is CASSPLAGAGTDTQYF. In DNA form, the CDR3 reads TGCGCCAGCAGTCCCTTAGCGGGAGCAGGCACAGATACGCAGTATTTT.

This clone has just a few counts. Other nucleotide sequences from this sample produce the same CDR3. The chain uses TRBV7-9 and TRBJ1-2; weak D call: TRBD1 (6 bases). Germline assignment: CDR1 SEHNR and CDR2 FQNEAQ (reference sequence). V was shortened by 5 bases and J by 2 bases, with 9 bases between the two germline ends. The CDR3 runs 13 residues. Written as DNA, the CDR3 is TGTGCCAGCAGCCGAGACAGGAACTATGGCTACACCTTC. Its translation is CASSRDRNYGYTF.

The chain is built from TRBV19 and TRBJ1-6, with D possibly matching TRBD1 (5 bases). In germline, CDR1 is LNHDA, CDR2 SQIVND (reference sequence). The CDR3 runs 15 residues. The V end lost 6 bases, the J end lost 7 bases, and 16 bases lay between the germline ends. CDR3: CASRQGYNLNSPLHF. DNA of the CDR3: TGTGCCAGTAGGCAGGGATATAACTTAAATTCACCCCTCCACTTT.

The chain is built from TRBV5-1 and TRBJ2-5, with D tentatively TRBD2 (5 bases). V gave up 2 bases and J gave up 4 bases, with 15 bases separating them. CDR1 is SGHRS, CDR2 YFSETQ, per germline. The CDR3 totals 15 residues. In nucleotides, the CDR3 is TGCGCCAGCAGCTTCGTCACTACGGGGTCAGAGACCCAGTACTTC. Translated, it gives CASSFVTTGSETQYF.

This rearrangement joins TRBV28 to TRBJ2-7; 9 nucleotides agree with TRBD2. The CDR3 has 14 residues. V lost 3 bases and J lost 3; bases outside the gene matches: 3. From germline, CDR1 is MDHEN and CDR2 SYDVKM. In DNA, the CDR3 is TGTGCCAGCAGTTTGCGGGGGGGTGGCTACGAGCAGTACTTC. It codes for CASSLRGGGYEQYF.

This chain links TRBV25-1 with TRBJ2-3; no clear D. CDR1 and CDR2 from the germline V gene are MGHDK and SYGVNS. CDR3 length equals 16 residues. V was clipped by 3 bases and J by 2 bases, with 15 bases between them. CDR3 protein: CASSEGNRALTDTQYF. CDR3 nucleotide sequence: TGTGCCAGCAGTGAGGGTAACAGAGCACTCACAGATACGCAGTATTTT.

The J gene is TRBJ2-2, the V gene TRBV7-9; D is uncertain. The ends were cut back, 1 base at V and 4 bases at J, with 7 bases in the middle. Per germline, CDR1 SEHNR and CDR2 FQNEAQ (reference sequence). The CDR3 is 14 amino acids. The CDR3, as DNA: TGTGCCAGCAGCTTAGTAAGAGGCACCGGGGAGCTGTTTTTT. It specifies CASSLVRGTGELFF.